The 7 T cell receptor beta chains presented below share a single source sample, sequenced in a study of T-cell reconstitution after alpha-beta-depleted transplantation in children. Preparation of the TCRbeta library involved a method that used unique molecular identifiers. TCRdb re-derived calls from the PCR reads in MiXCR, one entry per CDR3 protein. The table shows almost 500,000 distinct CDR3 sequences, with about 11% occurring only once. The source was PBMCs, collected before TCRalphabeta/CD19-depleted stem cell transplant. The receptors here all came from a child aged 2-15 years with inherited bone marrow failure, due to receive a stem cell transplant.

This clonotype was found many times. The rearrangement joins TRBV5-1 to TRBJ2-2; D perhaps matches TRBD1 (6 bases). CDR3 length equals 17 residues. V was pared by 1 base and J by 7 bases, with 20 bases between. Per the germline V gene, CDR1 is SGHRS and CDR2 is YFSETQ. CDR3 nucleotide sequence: TGCGCCAGCAGCTTGCCAGGGGAAGGTAGTGGAAGCGGGGAGCTGTTTTTT. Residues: CASSLPGEGSGSGELFF.

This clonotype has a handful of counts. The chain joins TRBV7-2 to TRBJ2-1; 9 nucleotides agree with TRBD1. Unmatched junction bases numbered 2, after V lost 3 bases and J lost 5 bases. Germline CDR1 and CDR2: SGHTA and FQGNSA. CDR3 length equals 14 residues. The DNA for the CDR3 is TGTGCCAGCAGCTTCCGGACAGGGGACAATGAGCAGTTCTTC. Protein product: CASSFRTGDNEQFF.

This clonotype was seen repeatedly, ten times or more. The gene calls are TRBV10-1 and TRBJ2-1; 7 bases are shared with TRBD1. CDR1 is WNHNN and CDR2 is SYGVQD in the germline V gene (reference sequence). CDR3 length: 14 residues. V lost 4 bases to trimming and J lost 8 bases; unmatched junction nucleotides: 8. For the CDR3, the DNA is TGCGCCAGCAGTGGTCTCAACAGGGGAGATGAGCAGTTCTTC. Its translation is CASSGLNRGDEQFF.

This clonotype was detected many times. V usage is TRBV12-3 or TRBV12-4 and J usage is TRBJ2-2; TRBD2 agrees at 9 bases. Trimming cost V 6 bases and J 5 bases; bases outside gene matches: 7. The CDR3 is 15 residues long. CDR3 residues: CASSPSGRLTGELFF. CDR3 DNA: TGTGCCAGCAGCCCCAGCGGGAGGTTGACCGGGGAGCTGTTTTTT.

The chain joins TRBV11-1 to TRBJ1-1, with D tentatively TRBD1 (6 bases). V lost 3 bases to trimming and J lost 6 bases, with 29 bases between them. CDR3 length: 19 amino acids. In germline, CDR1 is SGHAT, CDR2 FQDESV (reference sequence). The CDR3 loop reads CASSLTPINRVGGDAEAFF. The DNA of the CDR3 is TGTGCCAGCAGCTTGACGCCAATAAACAGGGTTGGCGGGGACGCTGAAGCTTTCTTT. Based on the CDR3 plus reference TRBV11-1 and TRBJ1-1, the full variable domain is EAEVAQSPRYKITEKSQAVAFWCDPISGHATLYWYRQILGQGPELLVQFQDESVVDDSQLPKDRFSAERLKGVDSTLKIQPAELGDSAMYLCASSLTPINRVGGDAEAFFGQGTRLTVV.

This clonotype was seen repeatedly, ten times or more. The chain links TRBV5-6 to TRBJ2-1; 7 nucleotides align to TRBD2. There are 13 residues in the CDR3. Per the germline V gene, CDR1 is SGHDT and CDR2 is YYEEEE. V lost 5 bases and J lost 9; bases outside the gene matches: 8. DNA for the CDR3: TGTGCCAGCAGATCCCGCGGGAGCCTTGAGCAGTTCTTC. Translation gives CASRSRGSLEQFF.

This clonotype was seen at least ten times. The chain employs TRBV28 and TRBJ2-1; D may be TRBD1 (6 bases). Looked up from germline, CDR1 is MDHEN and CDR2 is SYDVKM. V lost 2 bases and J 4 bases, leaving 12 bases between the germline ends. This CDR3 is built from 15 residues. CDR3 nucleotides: TGTGCCAGCAGTTTAGCCTCAGGGGAGTACAATGAGCAGTTCTTC. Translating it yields CASSLASGEYNEQFF.